There are many counts of the clone carrying this TCR beta chain. This record belongs to a study of CD8 T cells in ankylosing spondylitis. The ends were cut back, 3 bases at V and 4 bases at J, with 17 bases in the middle. The CDR3 length is 15 residues. Per the germline V gene, CDR1 is SGHRS and CDR2 is YFSETQ. From the 5' RACE reads, TCRdb called clonotypes with MiXCR, one entry per CDR3 protein. This sample carries a few hundred thousand distinct CDR3 sequences, 18% of them seen once, and the ten largest clones take roughly 34%. The V and J genes are TRBV5-1 and TRBJ2-7, with D tentatively TRBD2 (5 bases). The sequence was collected from a male donor with ankylosing spondylitis or in good health (not recorded which). What was sequenced was blood, either unsorted or a sorted T cell fraction (not recorded which). The CDR3 coding sequence is TGCGCCAGCAGCTCGGCTCGGGCTAGCTGGTACGAGCAGTACTTC. Translating gives CASSSARASWYEQYF. The entire variable domain, with the rest obtained from reference TRBV5-1 and TRBJ2-7, is as follows: KAGVTQTPRYLIKTRGQQVTLSCSPISGHRSVSWYQQTPGQGLQFLFEYFSETQRNKGNFPGRFSGRQFSNSRSEMNVSTLELGDSALYLCASSSARASWYEQYFGPGTRLTVT.